This record looks at one T cell receptor beta chain sequence and its context. The CDR3 is made up of 14 amino acids. V dropped 0 bases and J dropped 4 bases, with 7 bases sitting between them. Germline CDR1 and CDR2: SGHAT and FQNNGV. A modified ARM-PCR protocol with three rounds of nested PCR amplified TCRbeta. One entry per CDR3 protein results from TCRdb running MiXCR on the multiplex PCR reads. Among 220,000 or so distinct CDR3 sequences listed, 71% were seen once. This sample was included in a study of tumor and adjacent non-tumor tissue in lung cancer. Study in general: Aged roughly 31 to 80 years, patients included 10 men and 5 women with stage I to III disease.

This sample's RNA came from whole unsorted tissue. V is TRBV11-2 and J is TRBJ2-1; D remains unclear. The specimen was lung tumor tissue. This sequence was found in a man between 60 and 70 years old with non-small cell lung cancer. CDR3 coding DNA: TGTGCCAGCAGCTTAGAGGCGGTTTACAATGAGCAGTTCTTC. This gives the protein CASSLEAVYNEQFF. The complete variable domain, with remaining parts taken from reference TRBV11-2 and TRBJ2-1, reads EAGVAQSPRYKIIEKRQSVAFWCNPISGHATLYWYQQILGQGPKLLIQFQNNGVVDDSQLPKDRFSAERLKGVDSTLKIQPAKLEDSAVYLCASSLEAVYNEQFFGPGTRLTVL.